This T cell receptor beta chain was captured by sequencing in a study of blood T cell repertoires in COVID-19. Here immunoSEQ multiplex PCR was the method, and the copy in TCRdb shows in-frame clones only, minus some. The sample lists more than 300,000 clones; 90% were seen once. The material sequenced was PBMCs or T cells enriched from blood (not recorded which). The receptor's source is a woman younger than 45 who had been exposed to COVID-19.

In DNA form, the CDR3 reads TGTGCCAGCAGCTTGGAGGTCGGCGGGGGGACTCAAGAGACCCAGTACTTC. The encoded protein is CASSLEVGGGTQETQYF. This chain connects TRBV7-9 to TRBJ2-5; 8 nucleotides match TRBD2. The germline gives CDR1 SEHNR, CDR2 FQNEAQ (reference sequence). This CDR3 has 17 amino acids. V dropped 3 bases and J dropped 2; count of bases not matched to a gene: 11.